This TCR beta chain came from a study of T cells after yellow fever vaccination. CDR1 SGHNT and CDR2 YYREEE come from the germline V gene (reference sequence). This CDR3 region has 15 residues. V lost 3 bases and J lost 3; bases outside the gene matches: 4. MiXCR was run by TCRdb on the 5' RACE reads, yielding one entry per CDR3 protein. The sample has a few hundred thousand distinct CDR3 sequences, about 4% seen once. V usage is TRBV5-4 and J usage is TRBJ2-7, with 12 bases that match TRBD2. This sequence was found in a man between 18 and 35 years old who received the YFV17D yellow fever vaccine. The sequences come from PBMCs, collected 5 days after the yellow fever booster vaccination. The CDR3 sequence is CASSSGLAGNYEQYF. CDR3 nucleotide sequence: TGTGCCAGCAGCTCAGGACTAGCGGGGAACTACGAGCAGTACTTC.